This T cell receptor (beta chain) originates from a study of blood T cell repertoires in COVID-19 (dated by TCRdb to the early 2020s). A note on the overall study: Collaborator samples came from the United States, Italy and Spain and covered acute and convalescent phases of COVID-19. Samples came from the ongoing ImmuneRACE study (first 160 participants) plus 1,254 subjects from 6 global collaborators. The dataset comprised deeply sampled blood TCRbeta repertoires from subjects exposed to, actively infected with, or recovered from COVID-19. The material from the prospective study consisted of cDNA or gDNA derived from T cells, B-cell-depleted T cells, or PBMCs. The repertoires were released in a freely available public database meant as a resource for research on the immune response to SARS-CoV-2. Sample metadata almost always included a de-identified subject ID, COVID-19 status, age in years and sex. Where HLA class I and class II types were available, the types were taken from metadata supplied by the sample provider, not from assay-based typing. Summary of the overall study and its limitations: Clinical and demographic metadata were provided uncurated, with the amount varying by source and participant.

Regarding this clone: Its antigen remains undetermined. No per-base quality is available; no much larger clone lies one base away.

Each collaborating institution followed its own protocols to collect whole blood in K2EDTA tubes. Collaborator samples were shipped for TCRbeta analysis as frozen whole blood, isolated PBMCs, or DNA extracted from either sample type. The CDR3 spans 15 residues, from the cysteine through the phenylalanine. Left in the record is the CDR3 DNA by itself, 45 bases read in frame from the first base. The germline V gene (reference sequence) provides CDR1 SEHNR and CDR2 FQNEAQ. After removal of 3 bases from V and 2 bases from J, the junction retains 4 bases not matched to a gene. The immunoSEQ Assay, a bias-controlled multiplex PCR, was used to amplify TCRbeta CDR3 regions from genomic DNA. The original methods were these. Nucleated cell counts per sample were estimated from amplification of reference gene primers within the assay. To quantify the absolute abundance of each unique TCRbeta CDR3 rearrangement, sequence reads were collapsed and filtered. Productive Simpson clonality was computed per sample as the square root of Simpson's diversity index over productive rearrangements. In TCRdb, the immuneACCESS table is reduced to in-frame sequences with V and J assigned. These tables do not hold every clone; where another copy was compared, an unresolved V gene accounts for under half, and the others remain unexplained. The V and J calls and clone size were taken over from that table, and D and trimming were inferred from the DNA. The sample includes 150,000 to 200,000 clones, with around two thirds observed a single time. Jointly, the top ten make up about 3% of the sample.

This TCR derives from a woman at least 80 years old with acute or convalescent COVID-19. The chain is encoded by TRBV7-9 joined to TRBJ2-1; TRBD1 aligns with 7 central bases. What was sequenced was peripheral blood. Here the CDR3 is given as CASSFYDRAYNEQFF. In nucleotide form, the sequence is TGTGCCAGCAGCTTCTATGACAGGGCCTACAATGAGCAGTTCTTC.